The present T cell receptor (beta chain) was sequenced within a study of blood T cell repertoires in COVID-19. Study context: Samples representing acute and convalescent COVID-19 were sourced from the United States, Italy and Spain. T cells, B-cell-depleted T cells, or PBMCs supplied cDNA or gDNA.

This clone was detected only once. Germline loops: CDR1 ENHRY, CDR2 SYGVKD. This CDR3 spans 17 amino acids. Unmatched junction bases numbered 7, after V lost 2 bases and J lost 2 bases. In the study's own analysis: It was from reference gene primer amplification that nucleated cell counts were estimated. Data came from immunoSEQ multiplex PCR; TCRdb stores just in-frame clones and leaves some out. Clonal size and the V and J genes are those of that table, whereas D and trimming came from the DNA. Of under 200,000 clones listed, 86% are singletons. This TCR was sampled from a woman of 80 years or more in a cohort sampled during active or convalescent COVID-19. Sequencing input: peripheral blood. This chain connects TRBV10-3 to TRBJ2-4, with TRBD2 matching 9 bases. CDR3: CAISEPGTSNSKNIQYF. CDR3 in DNA: TGTGCCATCAGTGAGCCGGGGACTAGCAATTCCAAAAACATTCAGTACTTC.